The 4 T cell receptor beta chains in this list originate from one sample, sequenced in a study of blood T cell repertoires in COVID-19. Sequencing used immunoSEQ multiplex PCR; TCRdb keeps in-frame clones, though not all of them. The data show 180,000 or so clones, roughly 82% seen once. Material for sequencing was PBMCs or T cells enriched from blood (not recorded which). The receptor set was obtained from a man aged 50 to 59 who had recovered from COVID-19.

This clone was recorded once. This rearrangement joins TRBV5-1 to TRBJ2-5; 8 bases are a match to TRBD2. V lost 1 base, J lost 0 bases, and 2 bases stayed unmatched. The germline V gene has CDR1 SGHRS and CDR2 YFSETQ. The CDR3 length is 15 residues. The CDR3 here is CASSLYGGDQETQYF. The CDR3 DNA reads TGCGCCAGCAGCTTGTACGGGGGGGACCAAGAGACCCAGTACTTC.

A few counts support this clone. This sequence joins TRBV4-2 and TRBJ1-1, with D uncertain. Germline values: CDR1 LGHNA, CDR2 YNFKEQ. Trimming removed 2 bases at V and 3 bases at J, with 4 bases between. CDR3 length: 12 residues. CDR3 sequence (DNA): TGTGCCAGCAGCCAACCCTACACTGAAGCTTTCTTT. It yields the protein CASSQPYTEAFF.

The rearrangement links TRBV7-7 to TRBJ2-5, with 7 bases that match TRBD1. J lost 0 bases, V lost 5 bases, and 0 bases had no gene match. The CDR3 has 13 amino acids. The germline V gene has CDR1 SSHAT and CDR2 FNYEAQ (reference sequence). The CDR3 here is CASSDRDQETQYF. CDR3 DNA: TGTGCCAGCAGCGACAGGGACCAAGAGACCCAGTACTTC.

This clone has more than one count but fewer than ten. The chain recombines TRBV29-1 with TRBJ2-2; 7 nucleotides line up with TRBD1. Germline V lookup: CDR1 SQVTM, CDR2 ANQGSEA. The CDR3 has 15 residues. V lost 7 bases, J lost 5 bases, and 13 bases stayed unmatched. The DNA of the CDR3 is TGCAGCGCCAAGACCATGGGACAGCGGACCGGGGAGCTGTTTTTT. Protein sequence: CSAKTMGQRTGELFF.